This T cell receptor beta chain is from a study of blood T cell repertoires in COVID-19. Study at large: Collection of acute and convalescent COVID-19 samples took place in the United States, Italy and Spain. T cells, B-cell-depleted T cells, or PBMCs supplied cDNA or gDNA.

Germline V lookup: CDR1 MNHEY, CDR2 SVGAGI. The CDR3 sequence is 15 residues long. The V and J ends lost 2 bases and 0 bases, in that order; junction bases with no gene match: 3. Per the authors' pipeline: Reference gene primer amplification gave estimated nucleated cell counts. Measured with immunoSEQ multiplex PCR; TCRdb has only the in-frame clones, and not every one. That table is the source of V, J and clone size, and D and trimming were worked out from the DNA. The sample lists around 300,000 clones, more than 80% seen once, with 3.7% in the top ten. The chain links TRBV6-5 to TRBJ2-7; 8 bases match TRBD1. Sequenced sample: peripheral blood. The receptor was isolated from a woman in her forties with acute or convalescent COVID-19. CDR3 protein: CASSYVTGVSYEQYV. The CDR3, as DNA: TGTGCCAGCAGTTACGTGACAGGGGTCTCCTACGAGCAGTACGTC.